The 4 T cell receptor beta chains in this list originate from one sample, sequenced in a study of naive and memory T cell subsets. Both TRBC1 and TRBC2 were covered by a beta constant-region primer of two equimolar oligonucleotides. TCRdb used MiXCR to reprocess the UMI-ligation and nested PCR reads, holding one entry per CDR3 protein. The top ten hold around 23% of the sample, which has around 40,000 distinct CDR3 sequences, less than 15% seen once. Sequencing was performed on effector memory CD4+ T cells from blood. The sample's subset: effector memory, CD45RA- CD27-. The receptor set was obtained from a human donor in good health.

The chain recombines TRBV3-1 with TRBJ2-3, with D perhaps matching TRBD2 (6 bases). This CDR3 region has 18 residues. Germline V lookup: CDR1 LGHDT, CDR2 YNNKEL (reference sequence). Trimming left V 4 bases short and J 1 base short, with 21 bases between. CDR3: CASSPPWEVPGGTDTQYF. The CDR3 DNA sequence: TGTGCCAGCAGCCCCCCGTGGGAGGTCCCCGGGGGCACAGATACGCAGTATTTT.

V is TRBV12-3 or TRBV12-4 and J is TRBJ2-1; D assignment may be TRBD1 or TRBD2 (5 bases each). Trimming left V 1 base short and J 5 bases short, with 15 bases between. This CDR3 comprises 16 residues. In DNA form, the CDR3 reads TGTGCCAGCAGTTTAGGGGGACGTCCCCCTAACAATGAGCAGTTCTTC. It codes for CASSLGGRPPNNEQFF.

The chain employs TRBV20-1 and TRBJ1-6, with 8 bases that match TRBD1. The J segment lost 3 bases and the V segment lost 0 bases, leaving 10 bases of the junction unmatched. Germline CDR1 and CDR2: DFQATT and SNEGSKA (reference sequence). This CDR3 contains 18 residues. The CDR3 loop is CSARDRGTGDFYNSPLHF. The CDR3 DNA reads TGCAGTGCTAGAGATCGGGGGACAGGAGACTTCTATAATTCACCCCTCCACTTT.

This clonotype came up many times. This chain connects TRBV6-2 or TRBV6-3 to TRBJ1-2, with no clear D. V lost 4 bases to trimming and J lost 6 bases, with 15 bases between them. Germline CDR1 reads MNHEY; CDR2 reads SVGEGT. This CDR3 region has 14 residues. This chain's CDR3 is CASSLLRTSHGYTF. The CDR3 coding sequence is TGTGCCAGCAGTTTGTTACGGACGTCCCATGGCTACACCTTC.